This entry lists 31 T cell receptor beta chains sequenced from one sample in a study of shared clonotypes between healthy human individuals. TCRdb keeps only in-frame clones here, not all; method: immunoSEQ multiplex PCR. The table has 2.3 million or so clones, 85% to 95% seen once; the top ten hold about 0.37%. The sequenced material came from naive CD4+ T cells from PBMCs. Subset given: CD45RA+ positively selected. These receptors originate from a man aged 18 to 29 in good health. Some clones in this sample may be carry-over from other donors' samples.

This clone has only one observation. The rearrangement uses TRBV7-7 and TRBJ2-1; 12 nucleotides agree with TRBD2. With V trimmed by 5 bases and J by 6 bases, 11 bases remained unmatched. CDR3 length equals 17 residues. Germline CDR1 reads SSHAT; CDR2 reads FNYEAQ (reference sequence). CDR3 sequence (DNA): TGTGCCAGCAGCCCGACTAGCGGGAGTTTGTCGGGCAATGAGCAGTTCTTC. Amino acids: CASSPTSGSLSGNEQFF. Variable domain in full (rest from reference TRBV7-7 and TRBJ2-1): GAGVSQSPRYKVTKRGQDVTLRCDPISSHATLYWYQQALGQGPEFLTYFNYEAQPDKSGLPSDRFSAERPEGSISTLTIQRTEQRDSAMYRCASSPTSGSLSGNEQFFGPGTRLTVL.

The CDR3 bases are TGCGCCAGCAGCTGGGACAGGTTTCAAGGCGGCTACACCTTC. Translated: CASSWDRFQGGYTF. The J gene is TRBJ1-2, the V gene TRBV4-1; 8 bases match TRBD1. Unmatched junction bases numbered 10, after V lost 5 bases and J lost 8 bases. The CDR3 covers 14 residues. CDR1 is MGHRA and CDR2 is YSYEKL in the germline V gene.

V is TRBV27 and J is TRBJ2-3; D is unresolved. The germline V and J ends were trimmed by 6 bases and 6 bases, with 22 bases remaining between them. Germline CDR1 is MNHEY and CDR2 is SMNVEV (reference sequence). This CDR3 is 16 amino acids long. CDR3 sequence: CASSSNRASWSDTQYF. The CDR3 DNA sequence: TGTGCCAGCAGCTCCAACCGGGCCAGCTGGTCTGATACGCAGTATTTT.

The gene calls are TRBV4-3 and TRBJ2-1; possibly TRBD1 for D (7 bases). V was cut by 4 bases and J by 10 bases, with 14 bases left in between. CDR1 LGHNA and CDR2 YSLEER come from the germline V gene. The length of the CDR3 is 13 residues. In DNA, the CDR3 is TGCGCCAGCAGCCGCAAGGCGGGACAGGAGCAGTTCTTC. Translation gives CASSRKAGQEQFF.

The V call is TRBV11-3, the J call TRBJ2-5; maybe TRBD1 (5 bases). There are 13 residues in the CDR3. Per the germline V gene, CDR1 is SGHNT and CDR2 is YENEEA. Trimming removed 1 base at V and 5 bases at J, with 8 bases between. This CDR3 reads CASSLVTAETQYF. The CDR3 DNA sequence: TGTGCCAGCAGCTTAGTGACAGCCGAGACCCAGTACTTC.

The table lists this clone with a count of one. V and J are TRBV28 and TRBJ2-5, with a weak D call TRBD1 (6 bases). Germline V gene data show CDR1 as MDHEN and CDR2 as SYDVKM. The CDR3 extends over 15 amino acids. The V and J ends lost 4 bases and 4 bases respectively, with 16 bases between them. Here the CDR3 reads CASSSEDSIGETQYF. The CDR3 DNA reads TGTGCCAGCAGTTCCGAGGACAGCATAGGAGAGACCCAGTACTTC.

Written as DNA, the CDR3 is TGTGCCAGCAGCCAAGGGTCCCCCTTCTACGAGCAGTACTTC. Translated, it gives CASSQGSPFYEQYF. The chain recombines TRBV14 with TRBJ2-7; D is unclear. Germline V gene data show CDR1 as SGHDN and CDR2 as FVKESK. This CDR3 comprises 14 residues. V lost 1 base and J lost 3, with 10 bases in between.

The V call is TRBV7-2, the J call TRBJ2-2; 11 nucleotides align to TRBD1. CDR3 length: 16 amino acids. CDR1 and CDR2 from the germline V gene are SGHTA and FQGNSA. V shed 5 bases, J shed 6 bases, and the junction held 8 bases outside the gene matches. The CDR3 is CASSLSWGQGAGELFF. CDR3 DNA sequence: TGTGCCAGCAGCCTTAGCTGGGGACAGGGGGCCGGGGAGCTGTTTTTT.

The chain joins TRBV6-1 to TRBJ2-1, with TRBD1 identical over 9 bases. The V gene's germline CDR1 is MNHNS and CDR2 SASEGT. V lost 2 bases and J lost 1; bases outside the gene matches: 6. This CDR3 comprises 17 residues. CDR3 amino acids: CASSEWGQGFSYNEQFF. The CDR3 bases are TGTGCCAGCAGTGAATGGGGACAGGGTTTTTCCTACAATGAGCAGTTCTTC.

In the case of this clone: Likely a read error: the CDR3 ends without its conserved phenylalanine or tryptophan. No DNA is shown, since the ends of the CDR3 on it are uncertain; the CDR3 is the one TCRdb lists. The CDR3 sequence is CASSFTAWGPTSI. The rearrangement links TRBV28 to TRBJ1-1; the D segment call TRBD1 is taken from the table without a DNA check. Ends included, the CDR3 has 13 residues. The germline V gene has CDR1 MDHEN and CDR2 SYDVKM.

The chain employs TRBV5-6 and TRBJ2-2, with 11 bases matching TRBD2. V shed 5 bases and J 5 bases; nucleotides not matched to a gene: 17. Germline values: CDR1 SGHDT, CDR2 YYEEEE. The CDR3 is made up of 19 amino acids. CDR3 DNA: TGTGCCAGCAGTTCCCTAAGGACTAGCGGGCTTTTTAATACCGGGGAGCTGTTTTTT. Translating gives CASSSLRTSGLFNTGELFF.

This clone showed up just once. The chain links TRBV6-4 to TRBJ2-7, with D possibly TRBD2 on 6 matching bases. Trimming pared 5 bases from V and 5 bases from J, leaving 13 bases between. There are 13 residues in the CDR3. In germline, CDR1 is MRHNA, CDR2 SNTAGT. CDR3 sequence reads: CASSLGGGHEQYF. The CDR3 DNA is TGTGCCAGCAGTTTGGGAGGAGGCCACGAGCAGTACTTC.

The chain has TRBV4-1 and TRBJ2-1, with 12 bases that match TRBD2. The germline CDR1 and CDR2 sequences are MGHRA and YSYEKL. CDR3 length: 18 residues. V was pared by 4 bases and J by 7 bases, with 14 bases of the junction left unmatched. The CDR3 DNA sequence: TGCGCCAGCAGCCGCAGACTAGCGGGGGCTTTAATGGGGAATGAGCAGTTCTTC. This gives the protein CASSRRLAGALMGNEQFF.

The chain is built from TRBV2 and TRBJ2-3; D is unresolved. The CDR3 consists of 12 residues. Trimming pared 7 bases from V and 3 bases from J, leaving 8 bases between. Germline V CDR1 and CDR2: SNHLY, FYNNEI. CDR3 loop: CASTTRTDTQYF. In nucleotides, the CDR3 is TGTGCCAGCACGACACGAACAGATACGCAGTATTTT.

A note on this clone: Distinct nucleotide sequences in the sample also encode this CDR3. The chain combines TRBV18 with TRBJ1-4; a possible D gene is TRBD1 (5 bases). Trimming stripped 4 bases from V and 0 bases from J, with 12 bases between. Per germline, CDR1 KGHSH and CDR2 LQKENI. The CDR3 totals 16 residues. For the CDR3, the DNA is TGTGCCAGCTCACTTGGACAAATTGCAACTAATGAAAAACTGTTTTTT. It is translated as CASSLGQIATNEKLFF.

J is TRBJ1-2 and V is TRBV19, with D tentatively TRBD1 (6 bases). The CDR3 is 15 amino acids. The V end lost 3 bases, the J end lost 5 bases, and 16 bases lay between the germline ends. The germline V gene encodes CDR1 LNHDA and CDR2 SQIVND (reference sequence). The DNA for the CDR3 is TGTGCCAGTAGTATGGGGAGGACAGAAACTTATGGCTACACCTTC. It codes for CASSMGRTETYGYTF.

This clone was recorded only once. The chain joins TRBV9 to TRBJ1-5; TRBD1 matches at 11 bases. The V segment lost 5 bases and the J segment 6 bases; nucleotides outside the gene matches: 7. The CDR3 totals 15 residues. Germline-derived CDR1 and CDR2 are SGDLS and YYNGEE. The CDR3 sequence: CASSPGQGVSQPQHF. Written as DNA, the CDR3 is TGTGCCAGCAGTCCGGGACAGGGGGTTTCTCAGCCCCAGCATTTT.

Turning to this clone: Other DNA sequences of this sample code for an identical CDR3. V usage is TRBV30 and J usage is TRBJ1-2, with D uncertain. This CDR3 comprises 11 residues. Germline V gene data show CDR1 as GTSNPN and CDR2 as SVGIG (reference sequence). The V gene lost 0 bases and the J gene lost 7 bases, with 6 bases spanning the gap. The chain's CDR3 is CAWSVGGGYTF. CDR3 DNA: TGTGCCTGGAGTGTAGGCGGTGGCTACACCTTC.

This clone was observed a single time. This chain uses TRBV28 with TRBJ2-3; possibly TRBD2 for D (5 bases). Germline V gives CDR1 MDHEN, CDR2 SYDVKM. The CDR3 spans 14 residues. Between the trimmed V and J ends, which lost 7 bases and 2 bases, there was a span of 13 bases. CDR3 loop: CASTLQRNTDTQYF. The CDR3, as DNA: TGTGCCAGCACCCTTCAGCGGAACACAGATACGCAGTATTTT.

The chain joins TRBV19 to TRBJ1-2; the D gene is possibly TRBD1 (5 bases). V lost 1 base to trimming and J lost 4 bases, with 13 bases between them. Germline-derived CDR1 and CDR2 are LNHDA and SQIVND (reference sequence). The CDR3 is 15 amino acids. As DNA, the CDR3 is TGTGCCAGTAGTATAGCCGGCCAGGGTGGCTATGGCTACACCTTC. The encoded protein is CASSIAGQGGYGYTF.

The V gene is TRBV20-1, the J gene TRBJ2-1; TRBD2 matches 7 bases. The CDR3 is 11 amino acids. The V and J ends lost 6 bases and 12 bases, in that order; junction bases with no gene match: 8. In germline, CDR1 is DFQATT, CDR2 SNEGSKA (reference sequence). The CDR3 DNA is TGCAGTGCCACAGACCGGACTAGGCAGTTCTTC. Protein product: CSATDRTRQFF.

V is TRBV7-9 and J is TRBJ2-1, with D uncertain. The V and J ends lost 8 bases and 4 bases respectively, with 9 bases between them. CDR1 and CDR2 from the germline V gene are SEHNR and FQNEAQ (reference sequence). CDR3 length: 12 residues. CDR3: CASGSPYNEQFF. CDR3 coding DNA: TGTGCCAGCGGTAGTCCGTACAATGAGCAGTTCTTC. Full variable domain (rest looked up from reference TRBV7-9 and TRBJ2-1): DTGVSQNPRHKITKRGQNVTFRCDPISEHNRLYWYRQTLGQGPEFLTYFQNEAQLEKSRLLSDRFSAERPKGSFSTLEIQRTEQGDSAMYLCASGSPYNEQFFGPGTRLTVL.

Points on this clone: This sample also contains other DNA sequences that code for the same CDR3. The rearrangement links TRBV5-1 to TRBJ2-1; TRBD2 matches at 9 bases. The CDR3 is made up of 15 amino acids. Losses at the gene ends were 0 bases for V and 7 bases for J; bases not matched to a gene: 5. From germline, CDR1 is SGHRS and CDR2 YFSETQ. This CDR3 is CASSLGLAGLNEQFF. The CDR3 DNA follows: TGCGCCAGCAGCTTGGGGCTAGCGGGGCTAAATGAGCAGTTCTTC.

The rearrangement links TRBV7-2 to TRBJ2-1; 9 bases fit TRBD2. This CDR3 has 16 residues. J gave up 7 bases and V 2 bases, and 9 bases lay outside the gene matches. Germline values: CDR1 SGHTA, CDR2 FQGNSA. CDR3 sequence (DNA): TGTGCCAGCAGCTTATTGGGGTTAGCGGGGGTAAATGAGCAGTTCTTC. This translates into CASSLLGLAGVNEQFF.

This clone came up a few times. The J gene is TRBJ1-1, the V gene TRBV7-3, with unresolved D. The germline V gene has CDR1 SGHTA and CDR2 FQGTGA. There are 13 residues in the CDR3. V was trimmed by 5 bases and J by 8 bases, leaving 15 bases between them. The DNA for the CDR3 is TGTGCCAGCAGCCCACGGGGTGGGAGGGAAGCTTTCTTT. This codes for CASSPRGGREAFF.

The V gene is TRBV27, the J gene TRBJ1-2; D is possibly TRBD1 (6 bases). CDR1 is MNHEY, CDR2 SMNVEV, per germline (reference sequence). The CDR3 consists of 19 residues. V was pared by 6 bases and J by 1 base, with 27 bases between. The CDR3 protein is CASREKPSGALDVNYGYTF. CDR3 nucleotide sequence: TGTGCCAGCAGAGAAAAGCCCTCAGGGGCGCTCGACGTTAACTATGGCTACACCTTC.

The chain employs TRBV25-1 and TRBJ2-7; weak D call: TRBD2 (5 bases). The germline V and J ends were trimmed by 6 bases and 4 bases, with 13 bases remaining between them. Per germline, CDR1 MGHDK and CDR2 SYGVNS. There are 13 residues in the CDR3. For the CDR3, the DNA is TGTGCCAGCAGCCGCACCGGGAAGTACGAGCAGTACTTC. It yields the protein CASSRTGKYEQYF.

The table lists this clone with a few counts. Other DNA sequences from this sample encode an identical CDR3 as well. The J gene is TRBJ2-1, the V gene TRBV20-1, with D uncertain. V lost 2 bases and J 4 bases, leaving 3 bases between the germline ends. This CDR3 has 11 amino acids. The germline gives CDR1 DFQATT, CDR2 SNEGSKA (reference sequence). This CDR3 is CSARFYNEQFF. The CDR3 DNA reads TGCAGTGCTAGATTTTACAATGAGCAGTTCTTC.

The chain couples TRBV2 to TRBJ2-7; 12 bases fit TRBD2. The CDR3 covers 15 residues. Germline V gene data show CDR1 as SNHLY and CDR2 as FYNNEI. V trimming: 4 bases; J trimming: 3 bases; junction bases outside the gene matches: 4. The CDR3 DNA follows: TGTGCCAGCAGTGGGACTAGCGGGAAGGACTACGAGCAGTACTTC. Translated, it gives CASSGTSGKDYEQYF.

Only one count was recorded for this clone. CDR3 bases: TGCAGCGTTCATAAAGGGGACAGGGCGGAGGAAAAACTGTTTTTT. This encodes CSVHKGDRAEEKLFF. The chain recombines TRBV29-1 with TRBJ1-4; TRBD1 agrees at 9 bases. The CDR3 has 15 amino acids. Trimming took 5 bases from V and 8 from J; bases not matched to a gene: 12. The germline V gene has CDR1 SQVTM and CDR2 ANQGSEA.

The chain carries TRBV9 and TRBJ2-2, with 10 bases that match TRBD1. This CDR3 spans 15 amino acids. CDR1 is SGDLS and CDR2 is YYNGEE in the germline V gene. Losses at the gene ends were 4 bases for V and 7 bases for J; bases not matched to a gene: 7. The CDR3 loop reads CASSRQGAQIGELFF. The DNA of the CDR3 is TGTGCCAGCAGCCGACAGGGGGCGCAAATCGGGGAGCTGTTTTTT. The complete variable domain, with remaining parts taken from reference TRBV9 and TRBJ2-2, reads DSGVTQTPKHLITATGQRVTLRCSPRSGDLSVYWYQQSLDQGLQFLIQYYNGEERAKGNILERFSAQQFPDLHSELNLSSLELGDSALYFCASSRQGAQIGELFFGEGSRLTVL.